Below, 5 T cell receptor beta chains from the same sample are listed, as sequenced in a study of CD8 T cells in ankylosing spondylitis. Study-wide results and caveats: A TCR beta motif of under 10 highly homologous variants appeared characteristic of ankylosing spondylitis blood.

In TCRdb, the 5' RACE reads were re-called with MiXCR into one record per CDR3 protein. The data show around 890,000 distinct CDR3 sequences, 12% seen once. No antigen has been assigned to these receptors. Sequenced sample: blood, either unsorted or a sorted T cell fraction (not recorded which). These receptors all stem from a male donor with ankylosing spondylitis.

This clonotype was seen ten or more times. The chain recombines TRBV6-5 with TRBJ1-2; possible D gene TRBD1, 5 bases. Germline values: CDR1 MNHEY, CDR2 SVGAGI. V was shortened by 6 bases and J by 8 bases, with 13 bases between the two germline ends. The CDR3 sequence is 12 residues long. The CDR3 is CASSPGTGGYTF. The CDR3, as DNA: TGTGCCAGCAGCCCAGGGACGGGGGGCTACACCTTC.

V gene TRBV21-1 combines with J gene TRBJ1-1. TRBV21-1 is a pseudogene locus. The CDR3 extends over 16 amino acids. The CDR3 spells CASSKGSGTLNTEAFF. In DNA form, the CDR3 reads TGTGCCAGCAGCAAAGGGTCCGGGACTTTGAACACTGAAGCTTTCTTT.

The CDR3 here is CATGDWMNNEQFF. CDR3 bases: TGTGCCACCGGGGACTGGATGAACAATGAGCAGTTCTTC. J is TRBJ2-1 and V is TRBV24-1; perhaps TRBD2 as D (6 bases). The CDR3 runs 13 residues. The germline V gene has CDR1 KGHDR and CDR2 SFDVKD. Trimming removed 9 bases at V and 5 bases at J, with 13 bases between.

This clonotype was counted only a few times. The gene calls are TRBV20-1 and TRBJ2-1; D is uncertain. Germline V CDR1 and CDR2: DFQATT, SNEGSKA (reference sequence). V lost 6 bases and J 4 bases, leaving 13 bases between the germline ends. The CDR3 has 13 amino acids. The CDR3 region is CSAPRASYNEQFF. As DNA, the CDR3 is TGCAGTGCCCCCCGCGCGTCTTACAATGAGCAGTTCTTC.

The CDR3 DNA is TGTGCCATCAGTGGCTCCGGACAGGTACCTAACACCGGGGAGCTGTTTTTT. Translated: CAISGSGQVPNTGELFF. The chain carries TRBV10-3 and TRBJ2-2; 7 bases are shared with TRBD1. Per germline, CDR1 ENHRY and CDR2 SYGVKD. Trimming took 4 bases from V and 2 from J; bases not matched to a gene: 10. The CDR3 extends over 17 amino acids.